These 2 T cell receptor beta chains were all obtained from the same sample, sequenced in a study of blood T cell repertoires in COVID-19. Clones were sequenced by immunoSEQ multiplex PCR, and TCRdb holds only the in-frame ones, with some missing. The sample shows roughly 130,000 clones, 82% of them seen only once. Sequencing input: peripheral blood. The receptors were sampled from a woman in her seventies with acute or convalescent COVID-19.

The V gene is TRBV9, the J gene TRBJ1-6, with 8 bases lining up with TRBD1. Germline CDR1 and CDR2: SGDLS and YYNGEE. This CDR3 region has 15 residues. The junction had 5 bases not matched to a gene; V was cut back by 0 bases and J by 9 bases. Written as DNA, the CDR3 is TGTGCCAGCAGCGTAGACGGACAGGGCTCTTCACCCCTCCACTTT. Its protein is CASSVDGQGSSPLHF.

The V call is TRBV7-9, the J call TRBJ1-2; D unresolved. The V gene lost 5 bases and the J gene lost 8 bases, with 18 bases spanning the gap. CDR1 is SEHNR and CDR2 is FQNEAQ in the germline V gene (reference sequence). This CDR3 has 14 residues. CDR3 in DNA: TGTGCCAGCAGCCAAGTTCTACAGCCGGGAGGCTACACCTTC. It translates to CASSQVLQPGGYTF.